The clone carrying this TCR beta chain was observed once. The antigen remains undetermined. Blood sampling took place at baseline, cycle 4 day 1, and cycle 7 day 1. The CDR3 length is 17 residues. Germline V gene sequence: CDR1 SGHDT, CDR2 YYEEEE. The V gene end was trimmed by 2 bases and the J gene end by 8 bases; junction bases not matched to a gene: 11. Profiling relied on immunoSEQ multiplex PCR, and the TCRdb table lists in-frame clones only, not all of them. This table has tens of thousands of clones, over 75% appearing once. The entry originates in a study of OX40 agonist ivuxolimab in advanced cancers. Study conclusions and caveats: CD4+ T cells averaged fewer expanded clones than CD8+ T cells.

The gene calls are TRBV5-6 and TRBJ1-6, with 9 bases identical to TRBD1. Material: CD4+ or CD8+ T cells sorted from blood, obtained in a trial of the OX40 agonist ivuxolimab. This TCR came from an adult with an advanced solid tumor such as melanoma, head and neck, liver or kidney cancer. The CDR3 DNA is TGTGCCAGCAGCTTATACTCCGGACAGGGGAATGATTCACCCCTCCACTTT. Encoded protein: CASSLYSGQGNDSPLHF.